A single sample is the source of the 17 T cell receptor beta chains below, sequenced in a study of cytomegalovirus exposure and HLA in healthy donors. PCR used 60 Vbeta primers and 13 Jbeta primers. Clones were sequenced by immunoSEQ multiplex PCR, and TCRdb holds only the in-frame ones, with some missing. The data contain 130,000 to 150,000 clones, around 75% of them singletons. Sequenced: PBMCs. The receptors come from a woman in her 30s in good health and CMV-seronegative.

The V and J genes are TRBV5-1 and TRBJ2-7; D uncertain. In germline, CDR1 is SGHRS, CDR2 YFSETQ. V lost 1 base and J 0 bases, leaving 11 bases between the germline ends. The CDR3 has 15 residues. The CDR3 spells CASSLSLGSSYEQYF. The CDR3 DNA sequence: TGCGCCAGCAGCTTGAGTTTGGGCAGCTCCTACGAGCAGTACTTC.

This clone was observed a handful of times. This CDR3 reads CSVMTVMNTEAFF. In nucleotides, the CDR3 is TGCAGCGTTATGACAGTAATGAACACTGAAGCTTTCTTT. The V call is TRBV29-1, the J call TRBJ1-1; D is possibly TRBD1 (5 bases). Germline V gene sequence: CDR1 SQVTM, CDR2 ANQGSEA. The CDR3 length is 13 residues. Trimming removed 5 bases at V and 0 bases at J, with 10 bases between.

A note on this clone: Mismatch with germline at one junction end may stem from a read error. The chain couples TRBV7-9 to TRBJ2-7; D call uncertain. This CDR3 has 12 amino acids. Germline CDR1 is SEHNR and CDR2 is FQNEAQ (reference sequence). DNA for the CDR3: TGTTCCAGCAGCCGCGGCTCCTACGAGCAGTACTTC. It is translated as CSSSRGSYEQYF.

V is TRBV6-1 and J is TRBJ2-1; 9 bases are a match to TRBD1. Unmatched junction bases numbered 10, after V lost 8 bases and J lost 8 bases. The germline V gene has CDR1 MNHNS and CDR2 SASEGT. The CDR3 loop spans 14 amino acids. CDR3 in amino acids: CASVTGTGYDEQFF. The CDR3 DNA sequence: TGTGCCAGCGTAACCGGGACAGGGTATGATGAGCAGTTCTTC.

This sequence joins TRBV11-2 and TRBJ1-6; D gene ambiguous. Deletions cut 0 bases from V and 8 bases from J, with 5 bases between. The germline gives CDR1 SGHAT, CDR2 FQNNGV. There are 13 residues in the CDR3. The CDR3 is CASSLELDSPLHF. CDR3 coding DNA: TGTGCCAGCAGCTTAGAACTTGATTCACCCCTCCACTTT.

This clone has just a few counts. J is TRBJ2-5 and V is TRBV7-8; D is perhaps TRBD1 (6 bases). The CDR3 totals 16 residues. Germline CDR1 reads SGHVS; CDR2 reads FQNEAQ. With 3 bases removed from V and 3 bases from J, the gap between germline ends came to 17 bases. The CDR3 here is CASSLGRDQGKETQYF. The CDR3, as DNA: TGTGCCAGCAGCTTGGGTAGGGACCAGGGGAAAGAGACCCAGTACTTC.

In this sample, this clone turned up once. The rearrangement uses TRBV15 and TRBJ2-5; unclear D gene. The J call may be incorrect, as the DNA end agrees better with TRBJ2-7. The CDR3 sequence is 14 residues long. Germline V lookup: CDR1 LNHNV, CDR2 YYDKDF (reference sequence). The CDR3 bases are TGTGCCACCAGCAGAGATCGGAGCTCCTACGAGCAGTACTTC. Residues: CATSRDRSSYEQYF.

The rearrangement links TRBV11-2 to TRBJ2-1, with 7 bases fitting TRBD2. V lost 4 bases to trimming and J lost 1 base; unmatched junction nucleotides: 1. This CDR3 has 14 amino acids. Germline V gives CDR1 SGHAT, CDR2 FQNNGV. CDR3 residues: CASSWGLSYNEQFF. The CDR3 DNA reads TGTGCCAGCAGCTGGGGACTATCCTACAATGAGCAGTTCTTC.

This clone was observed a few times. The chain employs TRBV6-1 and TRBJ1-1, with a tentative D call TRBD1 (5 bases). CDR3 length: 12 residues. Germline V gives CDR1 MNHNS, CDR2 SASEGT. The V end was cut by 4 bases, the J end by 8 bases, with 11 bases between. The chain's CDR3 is CASSGYPGEAFF. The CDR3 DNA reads TGTGCCAGCAGTGGATACCCAGGGGAAGCTTTCTTT.

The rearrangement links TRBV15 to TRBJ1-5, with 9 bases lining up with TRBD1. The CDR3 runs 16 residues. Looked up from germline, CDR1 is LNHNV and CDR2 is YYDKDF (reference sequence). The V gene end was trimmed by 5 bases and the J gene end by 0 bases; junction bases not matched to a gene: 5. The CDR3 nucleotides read TGTGCCACCAGCCGGGACAGGGTTCTTAGCAATCAGCCCCAGCATTTT. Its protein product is CATSRDRVLSNQPQHF.

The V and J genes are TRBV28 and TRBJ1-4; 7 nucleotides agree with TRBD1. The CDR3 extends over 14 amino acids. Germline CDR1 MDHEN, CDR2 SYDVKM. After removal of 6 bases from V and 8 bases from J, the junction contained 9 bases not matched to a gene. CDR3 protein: CASRLNRGGEKLFF. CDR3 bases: TGTGCCAGCAGACTGAACAGGGGTGGCGAAAAACTGTTTTTT.

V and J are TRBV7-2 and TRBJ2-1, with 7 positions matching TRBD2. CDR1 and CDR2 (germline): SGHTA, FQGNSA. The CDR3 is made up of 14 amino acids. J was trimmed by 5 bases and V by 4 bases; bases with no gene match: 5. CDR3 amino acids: CASSSRLAHNEQFF. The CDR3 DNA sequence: TGTGCCAGCAGCTCCCGACTAGCTCACAATGAGCAGTTCTTC.

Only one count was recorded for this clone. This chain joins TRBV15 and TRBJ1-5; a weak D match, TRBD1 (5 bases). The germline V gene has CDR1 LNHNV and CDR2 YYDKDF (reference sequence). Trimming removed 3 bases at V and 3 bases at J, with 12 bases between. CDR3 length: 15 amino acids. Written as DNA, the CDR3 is TGTGCCACCAGCAGGAAGACAGAAACCAATCAGCCCCAGCATTTT. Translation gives CATSRKTETNQPQHF.

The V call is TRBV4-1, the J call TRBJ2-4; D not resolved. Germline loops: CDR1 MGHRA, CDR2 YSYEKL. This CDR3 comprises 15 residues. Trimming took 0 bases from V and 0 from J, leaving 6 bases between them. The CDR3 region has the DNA TGCGCCAGCAGCCAAGATCCGGGAGCCAAAAACATTCAGTACTTC. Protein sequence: CASSQDPGAKNIQYF.

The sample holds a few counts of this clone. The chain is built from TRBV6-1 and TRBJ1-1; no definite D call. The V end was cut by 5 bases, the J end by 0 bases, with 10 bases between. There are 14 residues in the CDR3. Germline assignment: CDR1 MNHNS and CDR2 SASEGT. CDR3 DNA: TGTGCCAGCAGTAAATGGGAGATGAACACTGAAGCTTTCTTT. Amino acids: CASSKWEMNTEAFF.

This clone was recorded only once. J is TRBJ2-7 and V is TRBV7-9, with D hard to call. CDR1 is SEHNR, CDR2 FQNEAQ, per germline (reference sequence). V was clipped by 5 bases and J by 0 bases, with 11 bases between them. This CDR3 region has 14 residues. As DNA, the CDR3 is TGTGCCAGCAGCCCTCGTGGAGTCTCCTACGAGCAGTACTTC. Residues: CASSPRGVSYEQYF.

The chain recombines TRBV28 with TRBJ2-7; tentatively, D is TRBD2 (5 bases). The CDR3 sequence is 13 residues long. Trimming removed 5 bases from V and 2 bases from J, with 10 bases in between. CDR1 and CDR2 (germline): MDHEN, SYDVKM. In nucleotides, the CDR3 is TGTGCCAGCAGTCGGACTCCAACCTACGAGCAGTACTTC. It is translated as CASSRTPTYEQYF.